The text below deals with one T cell receptor (beta chain). The antigen is unknown. The data stem from a study of cytomegalovirus exposure and HLA in healthy donors. Study results and limitations: Using the classifier, cytomegalovirus status was reportedly diagnosed with high specificity and sensitivity. In an earlier analysis, in some 600 donors, most V segments appeared productive either ~90% or ~30% of the time.

Both 60 Vbeta primers and 13 Jbeta primers went into the PCR. As processed by the authors: Among the unique TCR beta chains that a later analysis counted, about 81 million in all, about 10 million were shared. Libraries were prepared by immunoSEQ multiplex PCR; TCRdb keeps only in-frame clonotypes and omits some of them. V and J calls and clone size are those listed in that table; D and trimming were worked out from the DNA. This sample has around 150,000 clones, with around 76% found just once. This CDR3 contains 15 residues. V dropped 3 bases and J dropped 0 bases, with 10 bases sitting between them. The germline V gene encodes CDR1 SGDLS and CDR2 YYNGEE.

The TCR sequence derives from a man between 40 and 49 years old in good health and CMV-seropositive. The rearrangement links TRBV9 to TRBJ2-1, with D possibly TRBD1 on 5 matching bases. Input material: PBMCs. CDR3 amino acids: CASSEGPLSYNEQFF. The CDR3, as DNA: TGTGCCAGCAGCGAGGGGCCTCTCTCCTACAATGAGCAGTTCTTC.